Shown below are 10 T cell receptor beta chains from a single sample sequenced in a study of blood T cell repertoires in COVID-19. Sequencing used immunoSEQ multiplex PCR; TCRdb keeps in-frame clones, though not all of them. The sample records about 230,000 clones, about four fifths being singletons. The sequenced sample consisted of peripheral blood. These receptors originate from an elderly woman with COVID-19, enrolled during active disease.

CDR3 protein: CASSLDHNGGYTF. CDR3 coding DNA: TGTGCCAGCAGCTTAGATCACAACGGAGGGTACACCTTC. The rearrangement uses TRBV11-2 and TRBJ1-2; no clear D. The germline V gene has CDR1 SGHAT and CDR2 FQNNGV. Deletions cut 0 bases from V and 11 bases from J, with 13 bases between. CDR3 size: 13 residues.

This clone showed up just a few times. V and J are TRBV28 and TRBJ1-2; maybe TRBD1 (5 bases). The V gene lost 6 bases and the J gene lost 4 bases, with 18 bases spanning the gap. The CDR3 runs to 15 residues. In germline, CDR1 is MDHEN, CDR2 SYDVKM. CDR3: CASSRTPDITYGYTF. The CDR3 DNA follows: TGTGCCAGCAGCCGCACCCCGGACATAACCTATGGCTACACCTTC.

The chain combines TRBV6-5 with TRBJ1-1; D gene ambiguous. V gave up 6 bases and J gave up 1 base, with 9 bases separating them. CDR1 is MNHEY, CDR2 SVGAGI, per germline. This CDR3 has 13 amino acids. CDR3 amino acids: CASRYGPNTEAFF. CDR3 nucleotide sequence: TGTGCCAGCAGATATGGCCCGAACACTGAAGCTTTCTTT.

J is TRBJ2-6 and V is TRBV30; 8 nucleotides line up with TRBD1. The CDR3 contains 21 residues. With V trimmed by 2 bases and J by 0 bases, 18 bases remained unmatched. Germline V gives CDR1 GTSNPN, CDR2 SVGIG (reference sequence). The chain's CDR3 is CAWSSGLTTGATYSGANVLTF. Here the CDR3 DNA reads TGTGCCTGGAGTTCTGGACTCACGACAGGGGCAACCTACTCTGGGGCCAACGTCCTGACTTTC.

V usage is TRBV11-2 and J usage is TRBJ2-1; a weak D match, TRBD2 (6 bases). The CDR3 runs to 13 residues. The V gene lost 0 bases and the J gene lost 9 bases, with 9 bases spanning the gap. Germline CDR1 reads SGHAT; CDR2 reads FQNNGV. CDR3 in amino acids: CASSLEPGGEQFF. CDR3 bases: TGTGCCAGCAGCTTAGAACCCGGGGGTGAGCAGTTCTTC.

The chain employs TRBV19 and TRBJ1-1; 10 bases fit TRBD1. The CDR3 has 15 amino acids. The germline V gene has CDR1 LNHDA and CDR2 SQIVND (reference sequence). The junction had 8 bases not matched to a gene; V was cut back by 8 bases and J by 2 bases. CDR3 sequence reads: CASWGQGFRNTEAFF. CDR3 DNA sequence: TGTGCCAGTTGGGGACAGGGGTTTAGAAACACTGAAGCTTTCTTT.

The J gene is TRBJ1-2, the V gene TRBV24-1, with a possible D match to TRBD1 (6 bases). The CDR3 sequence is 14 residues long. Looked up from germline, CDR1 is KGHDR and CDR2 is SFDVKD. The V end was cut by 2 bases, the J end by 4 bases, with 10 bases between. The CDR3 protein is CATSDSGDRYGYTF. The CDR3 bases are TGTGCCACCAGTGATTCAGGGGACCGCTATGGCTACACCTTC.

This sequence joins TRBV2 and TRBJ1-2; TRBD1 might be the D (6 bases). Trimming stripped 7 bases from V and 4 bases from J, with 13 bases between. Germline V gene lookup returns CDR1 SNHLY and CDR2 FYNNEI. This CDR3 is 13 amino acids long. The CDR3 DNA is TGTGCCAGCAATGCAGGGGCCACCTATGGCTACACCTTC. Translating it yields CASNAGATYGYTF.

V gene TRBV19 combines with J gene TRBJ1-2; 7 bases agree with TRBD1. Germline-derived CDR1 and CDR2 are LNHDA and SQIVND (reference sequence). J lost 4 bases, V lost 5 bases, and 22 bases had no gene match. The CDR3 is 19 amino acids. The CDR3 nucleotides are TGTGCCAGTAGTCGGGGGTTAAAGGGGACAGCTACACTCGGCTATGGCTACACCTTC. Protein product: CASSRGLKGTATLGYGYTF. The whole variable domain, remainder taken from reference TRBV19 and TRBJ1-2, is DGGITQSPKYLFRKEGQNVTLSCEQNLNHDAMYWYRQDPGQGLRLIYYSQIVNDFQKGDIAEGYSVSREKKESFPLTVTSAQKNPTAFYLCASSRGLKGTATLGYGYTFGSGTRLTVV.

The chain joins TRBV7-9 to TRBJ1-6, with 7 bases lining up with TRBD1. This CDR3 has 16 amino acids. CDR1 SEHNR and CDR2 FQNEAQ come from the germline V gene (reference sequence). Trimming cost V 0 bases and J 5 bases; bases outside gene matches: 4. The CDR3 coding sequence is TGTGCCAGCAGCTTAGCCTCGACAGGGAATAATTCACCCCTCCACTTT. It codes for CASSLASTGNNSPLHF.